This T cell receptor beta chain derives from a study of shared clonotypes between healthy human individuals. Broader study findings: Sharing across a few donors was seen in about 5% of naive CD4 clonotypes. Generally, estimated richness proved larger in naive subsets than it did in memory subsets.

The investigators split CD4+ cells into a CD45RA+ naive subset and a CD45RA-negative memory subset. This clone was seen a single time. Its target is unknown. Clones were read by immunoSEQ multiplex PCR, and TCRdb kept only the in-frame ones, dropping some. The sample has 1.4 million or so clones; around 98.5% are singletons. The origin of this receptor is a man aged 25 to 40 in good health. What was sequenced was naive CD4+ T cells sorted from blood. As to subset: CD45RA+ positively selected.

The CDR3 spells CAISPPPGTSGTSSYNEQFF. The CDR3 coding sequence is TGTGCCATCAGTCCCCCCCCGGGGACTAGCGGGACCAGCTCCTACAATGAGCAGTTCTTC. The chain recombines TRBV10-3 with TRBJ2-1; TRBD2 aligns across 13 bases. Germline CDR1 reads ENHRY; CDR2 reads SYGVKD. V trimming: 5 bases; J trimming: 0 bases; junction bases outside the gene matches: 13. There are 20 residues in the CDR3.